This T cell receptor (beta chain) was retrieved from a study of T cell responses to AZD1222 COVID-19 vaccine. Only one count was recorded for this clone. The CDR3 runs 13 residues. V lost 0 bases to trimming and J lost 7 bases; unmatched junction nucleotides: 2. Germline V gives CDR1 SGHRS, CDR2 YFSETQ. The method was immunoSEQ multiplex PCR; TCRdb's version includes in-frame clones alone and lacks a portion of them. The sample records 75,000 to 85,000 clones, roughly 87% being singletons. The sequence derives from an adult who received the AZD1222 COVID-19 vaccine. This material consisted of peripheral blood, taken 28 days after the second AZD1222 dose. The chain employs TRBV5-1 and TRBJ1-2, with TRBD1 matching over 8 bases. The CDR3 bases are TGCGCCAGCAGCTTGGACAGGGGGTTTGGCTACACCTTC. It specifies CASSLDRGFGYTF. Supplemented by reference TRBV5-1 and TRBJ1-2, the full variable domain reads KAGVTQTPRYLIKTRGQQVTLSCSPISGHRSVSWYQQTPGQGLQFLFEYFSETQRNKGNFPGRFSGRQFSNSRSEMNVSTLELGDSALYLCASSLDRGFGYTFGSGTRLTVV.